This T cell receptor beta chain appears in the sequencing data of a study of Ad26.COV2.S vaccination and SARS-CoV-2 variants. Trimming removed 4 bases from V and 1 base from J, with 14 bases in between. The CDR3 totals 15 residues. Looked up from germline, CDR1 is PRHDT and CDR2 is FYEKMQ (reference sequence). The treatment denotes: around 19 received Ad26.COV2.S at low or high dose, single or two shots; roughly five received placebo; per-sample allocation not given. Vaccine and placebo recipients were sampled on day 63 after the first injection. The protocol was immunoSEQ multiplex PCR, while the TCRdb copy is restricted to in-frame clones and leaves out a portion. The data show hundreds of thousands of clones, around nine tenths seen once.

The TCR sequence derives from a person aged 18-60 years who received the Ad26.COV2.S COVID-19 vaccine or a placebo. This chain connects TRBV13 to TRBJ2-7; either TRBD1 or TRBD2 may supply D (5 bases each). The sample consisted of peripheral blood, taken in a trial of Ad26.COV2.S vaccine versus placebo. This chain's CDR3 is CASSSLGDPSYEQYF. Here the CDR3 DNA reads TGTGCCAGCAGCTCCCTAGGGGACCCATCCTACGAGCAGTACTTC. The full variable domain, completed using reference TRBV13 and TRBJ2-7, is AAGVIQSPRHLIKEKRETATLKCYPIPRHDTVYWYQQGPGQDPQFLISFYEKMQSDKGSIPDRFSAQQFSDYHSELNMSSLELGDSALYFCASSSLGDPSYEQYFGPGTRLTVT.